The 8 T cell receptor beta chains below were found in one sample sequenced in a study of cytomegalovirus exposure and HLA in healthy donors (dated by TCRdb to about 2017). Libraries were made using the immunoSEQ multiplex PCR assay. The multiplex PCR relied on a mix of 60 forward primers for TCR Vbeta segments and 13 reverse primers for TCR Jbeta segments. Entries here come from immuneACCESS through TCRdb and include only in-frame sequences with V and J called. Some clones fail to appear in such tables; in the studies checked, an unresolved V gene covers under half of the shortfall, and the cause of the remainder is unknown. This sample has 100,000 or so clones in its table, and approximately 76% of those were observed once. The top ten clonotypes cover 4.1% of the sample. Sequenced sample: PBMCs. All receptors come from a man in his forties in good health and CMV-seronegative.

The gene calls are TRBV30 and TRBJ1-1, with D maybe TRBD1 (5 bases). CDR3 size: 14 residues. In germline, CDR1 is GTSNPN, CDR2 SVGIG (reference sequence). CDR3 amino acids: CALGWGRGGTEAFF. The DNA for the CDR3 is TGTGCTTTGGGCTGGGGACGGGGAGGGACTGAAGCTTTCTTT.

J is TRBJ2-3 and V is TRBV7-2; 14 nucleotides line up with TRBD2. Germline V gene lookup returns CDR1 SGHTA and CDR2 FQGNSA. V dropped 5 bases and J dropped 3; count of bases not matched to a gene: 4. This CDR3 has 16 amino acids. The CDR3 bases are TGTGCCAGCAGCAAAGGGACTAGCGGGGGAACAGATACGCAGTATTTT. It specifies CASSKGTSGGTDTQYF.

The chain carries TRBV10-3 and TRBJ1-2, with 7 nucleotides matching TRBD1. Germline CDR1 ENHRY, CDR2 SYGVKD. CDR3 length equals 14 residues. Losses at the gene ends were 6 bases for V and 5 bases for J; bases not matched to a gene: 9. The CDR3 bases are TGTGCCATCAGCCCGGACAGGATAGGGTATGGCTACACCTTC. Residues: CAISPDRIGYGYTF.

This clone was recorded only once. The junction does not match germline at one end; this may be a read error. The CDR3 loop is CSSSFRWSEKLFF. DNA of the CDR3: TGTTCCAGCAGCTTTCGATGGAGTGAAAAACTGTTTTTT. J is TRBJ1-4 and V is TRBV7-9; no clear D. The CDR3 is 13 residues long. Germline assignment: CDR1 SEHNR and CDR2 FQNEAQ (reference sequence).

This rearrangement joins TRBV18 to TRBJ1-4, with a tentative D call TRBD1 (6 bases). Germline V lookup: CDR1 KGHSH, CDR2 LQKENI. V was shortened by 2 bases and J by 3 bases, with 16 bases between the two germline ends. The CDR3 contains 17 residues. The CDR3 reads CASSPSVAGAANEKLFF. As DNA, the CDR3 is TGTGCCAGCTCACCAAGTGTAGCGGGGGCGGCTAATGAAAAACTGTTTTTT.

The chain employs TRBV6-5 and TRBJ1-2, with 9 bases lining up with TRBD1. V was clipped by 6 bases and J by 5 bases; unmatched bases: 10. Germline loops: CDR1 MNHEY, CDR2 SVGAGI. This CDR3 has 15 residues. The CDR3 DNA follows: TGTGCCAGCAGGCTTAATCCGGGACAGGGATATGGCTACACCTTC. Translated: CASRLNPGQGYGYTF.

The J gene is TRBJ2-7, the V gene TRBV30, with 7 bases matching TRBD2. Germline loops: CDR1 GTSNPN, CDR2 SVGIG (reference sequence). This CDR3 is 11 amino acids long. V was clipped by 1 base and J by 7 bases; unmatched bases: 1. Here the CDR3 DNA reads TGTGCCTGGAGTGGGCGGGGGGAGCAGTACTTC. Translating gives CAWSGRGEQYF.

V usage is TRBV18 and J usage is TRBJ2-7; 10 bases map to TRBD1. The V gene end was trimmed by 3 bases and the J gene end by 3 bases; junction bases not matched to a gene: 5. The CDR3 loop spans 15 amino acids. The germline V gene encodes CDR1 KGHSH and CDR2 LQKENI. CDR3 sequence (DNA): TGTGCCAGCTCACCGCGGGACAGGGGTATCTACGAGCAGTACTTC. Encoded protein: CASSPRDRGIYEQYF.